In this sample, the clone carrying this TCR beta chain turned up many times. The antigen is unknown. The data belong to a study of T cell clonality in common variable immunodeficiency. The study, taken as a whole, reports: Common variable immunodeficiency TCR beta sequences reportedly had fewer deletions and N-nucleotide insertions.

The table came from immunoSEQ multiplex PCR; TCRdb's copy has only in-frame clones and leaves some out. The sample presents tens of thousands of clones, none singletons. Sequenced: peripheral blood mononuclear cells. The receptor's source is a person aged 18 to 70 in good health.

The DNA read from the CDR3 is TGTGCCAGCAGTGAGGTCGGCGGCACCGGGGAG. Its translation: CASSEVGGTGE. The CDR3 in full is CASSEVGGTGELFF. V and J are TRBV2 and TRBJ2-2; D unclear. The CDR3 goes on 3 residues after the read ends, and that part is filled in from the germline J gene. This CDR3 region has 14 residues. CDR1 and CDR2 from the germline V gene are SNHLY and FYNNEI. V was clipped by 3 bases and J by 4 bases, with 9 bases between them.